This T cell receptor (beta chain) is from a study of shared clonotypes between healthy human individuals. Study results and limitations: Among donors, the sharing of clonotypes was expected to be influenced by sequencing depth.

The assay used deep level. The data were produced by immunoSEQ multiplex PCR, yet TCRdb's version contains in-frame clones alone and is incomplete. The sample holds some 580,000 clones, about 98% seen once. Selected positively for CCR7 and CD45RO-negative, naive CD8 cells excluded terminally differentiated effector memory CD45RA+ cells. Looked up from germline, CDR1 is MNHEY and CDR2 is SVGAGI. The CDR3 contains 15 residues. Trimming left V 7 bases short and J 1 base short, with 16 bases between. To note about this clone: Its antigen is undetermined.

The sequencing input was naive CD8+ T cells sorted from blood. The source of this sequence is a man under 40 in good health. The chain is built from TRBV6-5 and TRBJ2-5; D possibly matches TRBD1 or TRBD2 (5 bases each). CDR3 bases: TGTGCCAGCACCCTAGGGGAGAGAACCCAAGAGACCCAGTACTTC. Its translation is CASTLGERTQETQYF.